This T cell receptor (beta chain) was captured by sequencing in a study of blood T cell repertoires in COVID-19. Under the authors' procedure: For nucleated cells, counts were estimated from reference gene primer amplification. Sequencing was performed with immunoSEQ multiplex PCR; in TCRdb, only in-frame clones are kept and a portion is missing. The DNA was the basis for D and trimming; V, J and clone size are from that table. The sample has some 270,000 clones; roughly nine tenths are singletons. The CDR3 has 11 residues. Germline CDR1 and CDR2: SNHLY and FYNNEI. V dropped 7 bases and J dropped 11 bases, with 14 bases sitting between them.

Sequenced input: peripheral blood. This clonotype was obtained from a woman aged 35 to 49 who had recovered from COVID-19. The chain is built from TRBV2 and TRBJ1-1; the D gene is possibly TRBD1 (6 bases). CDR3: CASTEGGRAFF. For the CDR3, the DNA is TGTGCCAGCACCGAGGGGGGGCGGGCTTTCTTT.